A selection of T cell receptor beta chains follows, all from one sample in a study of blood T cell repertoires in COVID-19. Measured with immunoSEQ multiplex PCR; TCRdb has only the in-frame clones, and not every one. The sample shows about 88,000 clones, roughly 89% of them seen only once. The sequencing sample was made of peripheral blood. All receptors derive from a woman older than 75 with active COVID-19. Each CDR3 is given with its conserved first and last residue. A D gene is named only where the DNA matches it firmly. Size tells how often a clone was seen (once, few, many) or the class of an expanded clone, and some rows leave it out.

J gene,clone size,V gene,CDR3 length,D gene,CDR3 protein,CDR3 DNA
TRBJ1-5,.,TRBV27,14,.,CASSLGGGNQPQHF,TGTGCCAGCAGTTTAGGAGGGGGCAATCAGCCCCAGCATTTT
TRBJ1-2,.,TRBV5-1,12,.,CASSREGGDYTF,TGCGCCAGCAGCCGGGAAGGGGGGGACTACACCTTC
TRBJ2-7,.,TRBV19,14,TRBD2,CASRRTSGVDEQYF,TGTGCCAGTAGGAGGACTAGCGGGGTAGACGAGCAGTACTTC
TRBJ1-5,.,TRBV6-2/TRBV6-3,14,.,CASTPVTGREPQHF,TGTGCCAGCACCCCGGTCACGGGCAGGGAGCCCCAGCATTTT
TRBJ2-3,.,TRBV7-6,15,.,CASSLAMGRGDTQYF,TGTGCCAGCAGCTTAGCTATGGGCCGGGGGGATACGCAGTATTTT
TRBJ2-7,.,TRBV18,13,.,CASSPNREHEQYF,TGTGCCAGCTCACCAAACAGGGAACACGAGCAGTACTTC
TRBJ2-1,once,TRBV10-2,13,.,CASSEYRVDEQFF,TGCGCCAGCAGTGAGTACAGGGTTGATGAGCAGTTCTTC
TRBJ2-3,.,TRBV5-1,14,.,CASTRDSGSDTQYF,TGCGCCAGCACCCGGGACTCCGGATCAGATACGCAGTATTTT
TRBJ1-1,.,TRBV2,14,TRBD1,CASSRGQESPEAFF,TGTGCCAGCAGTCGGGGACAGGAGAGCCCTGAAGCTTTCTTT
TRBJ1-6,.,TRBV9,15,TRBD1,CASSVGQGHNSPLHF,TGTGCCAGCAGCGTAGGACAGGGTCATAATTCACCCCTCCACTTT
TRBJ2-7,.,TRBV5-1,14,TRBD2,CASSEGLAENEQYF,TGCGCCAGCAGCGAGGGACTAGCGGAGAACGAGCAGTACTTC
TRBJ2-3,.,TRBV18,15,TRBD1,CASSPRTGSTDTQYF,TGTGCCAGCTCACCACGGACAGGGAGCACAGATACGCAGTATTTT
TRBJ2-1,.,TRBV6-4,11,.,CASRHANEQFF,TGTGCCAGCAGACATGCTAATGAGCAGTTCTTC
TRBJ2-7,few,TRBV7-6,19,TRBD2,CASSLGGGRETSGTYEQYF,TGTGCCAGCAGCCTCGGGGGGGGCCGAGAGACTAGCGGTACCTACGAGCAGTACTTC
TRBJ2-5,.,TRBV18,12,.,CASSPSEETQYF,TGTGCCAGCTCACCGTCAGAAGAGACCCAGTACTTC
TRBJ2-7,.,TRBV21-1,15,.,CASSKGGTGLYEQYF,TGTGCCAGCAGCAAAGGAGGGACAGGGCTCTACGAGCAGTACTTC
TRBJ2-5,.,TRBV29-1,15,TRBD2,CSATLAGGKAATQYF,TGCAGCGCCACCCTAGCGGGCGGGAAGGCAGCGACCCAGTACTTC